Reported below is one T cell receptor beta chain. Its antigen is not known. The sample is drawn from a study of T cell repertoires in cytomegalovirus infection. The overall study: HLA-B-restricted CMV epitopes that are well studied, plus recently identified HLA-C-restricted ones, were used by the study. Matching HLA type and CMV infection were both indicated by public TCR beta signatures.

Study-level points and caveats: It was HLA-C-restricted CMV-specific TCR beta clonotypes that dominated the response ex vivo. Of the TCR beta families, the public ones yielded a cumulative frequency that identified carriers of CMV plus the relevant HLA.

The CDR3 is made up of 16 amino acids. The V gene lost 4 bases and the J gene lost 0 bases, with 13 bases spanning the gap. CDR1 and CDR2 from the germline V gene are KGHSH and LQKENI. TCRdb re-analysed the reads in MiXCR, keeping a single row per CDR3 protein. Of some 920,000 distinct CDR3 sequences listed, around 32% were seen once; the top ten hold 13%. Source: cultured CD8+ T cells from PBMCs, taken from culture after CMV antigen stimulation. The chain joins TRBV18 to TRBJ1-5; D remains ambiguous. This receptor was obtained from a human donor in good health (CMV status not recorded). Some clones in this sample may be carry-over from other donors' samples. The CDR3 DNA follows: TGTGCCAGCTCACACCGCGGTAAGAATAGCAATCAGCCCCAGCATTTT. Translated: CASSHRGKNSNQPQHF.